What follows are 2 T cell receptor beta chains derived from one specimen sequenced in a study of cytomegalovirus exposure and HLA in healthy donors. Profiled with immunoSEQ multiplex PCR; TCRdb holds only in-frame clones, not every one. The top ten hold 4.5% to 6% of the sample, which has about 200,000 clones, over 80% seen once. The sequencing input was PBMCs. The origin of the receptors is a woman under 30 in good health and CMV-seronegative.

This clone was seen only a few times. The chain's CDR3 is CASRRTEVPRTIYF. The CDR3 DNA reads TGTGCCAGCAGACGGACGGAGGTTCCTAGGACCATATATTTT. The chain links TRBV11-2 to TRBJ1-3; no definite D call. Germline V gene data show CDR1 as SGHAT and CDR2 as FQNNGV. V was shortened by 6 bases and J by 10 bases, with 19 bases between the two germline ends. This CDR3 has 14 residues.

The chain couples TRBV9 to TRBJ2-7; D ambiguous. Germline V gene sequence: CDR1 SGDLS, CDR2 YYNGEE. V was cut by 4 bases and J by 4 bases, with 15 bases left in between. The CDR3 is 14 residues long. DNA for the CDR3: TGTGCCAGCAGCCCGACCGGCACCTTATACGAGCAGTACTTC. This codes for CASSPTGTLYEQYF.